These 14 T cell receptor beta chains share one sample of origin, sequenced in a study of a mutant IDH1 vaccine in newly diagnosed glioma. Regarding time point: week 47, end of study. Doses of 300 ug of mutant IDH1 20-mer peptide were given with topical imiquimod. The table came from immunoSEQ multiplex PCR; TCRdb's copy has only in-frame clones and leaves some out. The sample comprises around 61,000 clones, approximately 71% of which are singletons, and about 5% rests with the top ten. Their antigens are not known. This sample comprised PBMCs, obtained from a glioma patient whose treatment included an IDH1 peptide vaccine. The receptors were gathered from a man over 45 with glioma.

CDR3 amino acids: CASSGSHTGTPSTDTQYF. CDR3 DNA: TGTGCCAGTAGTGGCTCCCACACCGGGACACCTAGCACAGATACGCAGTATTTT. This sequence joins TRBV19 and TRBJ2-3; TRBD1 might be the D (6 bases). The length of the CDR3 is 18 residues. The germline CDR1 and CDR2 sequences are LNHDA and SQIVND (reference sequence). Between the trimmed V and J ends, which lost 5 bases and 0 bases, there was a span of 21 bases.

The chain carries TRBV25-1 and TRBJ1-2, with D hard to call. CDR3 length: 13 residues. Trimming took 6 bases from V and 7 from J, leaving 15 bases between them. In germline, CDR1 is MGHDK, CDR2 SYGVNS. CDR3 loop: CASSAGELAGYTF. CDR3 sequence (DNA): TGTGCCAGCAGCGCCGGGGAGTTAGCTGGCTACACCTTC.

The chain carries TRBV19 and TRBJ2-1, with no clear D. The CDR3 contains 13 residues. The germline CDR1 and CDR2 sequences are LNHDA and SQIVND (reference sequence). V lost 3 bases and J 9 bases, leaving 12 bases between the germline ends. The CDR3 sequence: CASSMNGMGEQFF. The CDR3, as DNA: TGTGCCAGTAGTATGAACGGAATGGGTGAGCAGTTCTTC.

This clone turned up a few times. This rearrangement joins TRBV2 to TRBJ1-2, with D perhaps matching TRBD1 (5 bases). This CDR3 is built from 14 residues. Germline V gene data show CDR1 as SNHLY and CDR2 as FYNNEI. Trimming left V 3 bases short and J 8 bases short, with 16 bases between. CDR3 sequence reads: CASSEAWGFSGYTF. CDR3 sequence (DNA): TGTGCCAGCAGTGAGGCCTGGGGGTTCAGCGGCTACACCTTC.

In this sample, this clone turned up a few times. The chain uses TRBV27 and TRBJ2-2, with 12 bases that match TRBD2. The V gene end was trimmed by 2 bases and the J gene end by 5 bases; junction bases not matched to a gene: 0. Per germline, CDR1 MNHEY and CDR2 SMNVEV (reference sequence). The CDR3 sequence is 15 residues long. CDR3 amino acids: CASSLLAGGTGELFF. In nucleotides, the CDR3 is TGTGCCAGCAGTTTACTAGCGGGGGGGACCGGGGAGCTGTTTTTT.

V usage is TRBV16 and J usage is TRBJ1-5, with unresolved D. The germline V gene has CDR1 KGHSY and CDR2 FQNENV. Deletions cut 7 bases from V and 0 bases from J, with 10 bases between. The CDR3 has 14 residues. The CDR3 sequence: CASNTVYSNQPQHF. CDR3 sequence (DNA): TGTGCCAGCAACACAGTTTATAGCAATCAGCCCCAGCATTTT.

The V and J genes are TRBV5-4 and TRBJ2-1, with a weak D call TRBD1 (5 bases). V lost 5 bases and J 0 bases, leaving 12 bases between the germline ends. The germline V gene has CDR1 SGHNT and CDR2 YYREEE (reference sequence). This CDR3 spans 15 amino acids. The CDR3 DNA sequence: TGTGCCAGCAGTGTGGACAAGAGCTCCTACAATGAGCAGTTCTTC. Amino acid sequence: CASSVDKSSYNEQFF.

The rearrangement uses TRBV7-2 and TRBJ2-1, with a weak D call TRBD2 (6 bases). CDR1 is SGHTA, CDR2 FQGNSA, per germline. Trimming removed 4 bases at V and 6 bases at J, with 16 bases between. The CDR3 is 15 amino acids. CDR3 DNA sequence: TGTGCCAGCAGCTACCAGGGACTTCGGGGCAATGAGCAGTTCTTC. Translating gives CASSYQGLRGNEQFF.

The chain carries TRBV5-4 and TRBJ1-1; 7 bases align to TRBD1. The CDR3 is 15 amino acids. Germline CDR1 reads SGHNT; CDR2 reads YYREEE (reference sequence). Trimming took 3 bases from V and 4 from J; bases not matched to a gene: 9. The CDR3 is CASSWPDRAVTEAFF. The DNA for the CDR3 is TGTGCCAGCAGCTGGCCCGACAGGGCGGTCACTGAAGCTTTCTTT.

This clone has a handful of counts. The CDR3 region is CASGTGGYEQYF. CDR3 DNA: TGTGCCAGCGGGACAGGGGGCTACGAGCAGTACTTC. The chain couples TRBV6-1 to TRBJ2-7; 11 bases are a match to TRBD1. J gave up 3 bases and V 8 bases, and 0 bases lay outside the gene matches. The CDR3 loop spans 12 amino acids. The germline V gene encodes CDR1 MNHNS and CDR2 SASEGT.

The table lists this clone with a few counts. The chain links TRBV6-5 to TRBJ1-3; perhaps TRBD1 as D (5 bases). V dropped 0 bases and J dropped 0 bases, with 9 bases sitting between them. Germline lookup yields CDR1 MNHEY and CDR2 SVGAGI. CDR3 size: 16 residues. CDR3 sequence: CASSYSGTISGNTIYF. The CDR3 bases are TGTGCCAGCAGTTACTCGGGGACGATCTCTGGAAACACCATATATTTT.

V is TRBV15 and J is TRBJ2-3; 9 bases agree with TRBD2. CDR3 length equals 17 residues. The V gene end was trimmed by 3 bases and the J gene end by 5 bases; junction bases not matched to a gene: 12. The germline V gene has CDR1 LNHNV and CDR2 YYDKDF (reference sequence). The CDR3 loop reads CATSSPFGGGAVDTQYF. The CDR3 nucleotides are TGTGCCACCAGCAGCCCCTTTGGCGGGGGGGCTGTAGATACGCAGTATTTT.

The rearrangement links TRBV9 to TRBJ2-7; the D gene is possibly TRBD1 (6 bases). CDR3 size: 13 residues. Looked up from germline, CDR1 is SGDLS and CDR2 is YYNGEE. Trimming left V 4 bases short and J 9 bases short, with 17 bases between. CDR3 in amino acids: CASSSGQNERQYF. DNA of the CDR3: TGTGCCAGCAGCTCGGGACAAAATGAGCGGCAGTACTTC.

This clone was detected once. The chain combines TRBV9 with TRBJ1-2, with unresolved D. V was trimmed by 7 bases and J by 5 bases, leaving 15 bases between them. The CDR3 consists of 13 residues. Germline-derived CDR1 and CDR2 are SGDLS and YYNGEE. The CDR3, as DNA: TGTGCCAGCGGTGGCCTTGGCCGGTATGGCTACACCTTC. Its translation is CASGGLGRYGYTF.